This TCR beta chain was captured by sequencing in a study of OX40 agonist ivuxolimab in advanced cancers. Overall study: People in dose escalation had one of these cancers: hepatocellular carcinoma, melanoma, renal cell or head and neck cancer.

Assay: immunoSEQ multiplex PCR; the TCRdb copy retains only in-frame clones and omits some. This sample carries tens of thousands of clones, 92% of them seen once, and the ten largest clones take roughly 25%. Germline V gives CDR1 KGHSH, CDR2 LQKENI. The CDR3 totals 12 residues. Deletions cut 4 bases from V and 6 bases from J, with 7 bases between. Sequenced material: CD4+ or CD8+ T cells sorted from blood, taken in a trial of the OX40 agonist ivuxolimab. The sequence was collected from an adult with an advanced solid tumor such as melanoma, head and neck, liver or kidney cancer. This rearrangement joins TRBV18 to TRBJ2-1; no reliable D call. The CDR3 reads CASSLDLNEQFF. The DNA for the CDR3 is TGTGCCAGCTCACTTGACCTCAATGAGCAGTTCTTC.